These 9 T cell receptor beta chains came from one sample sequenced in a study of tumor and adjacent non-tumor tissue in lung cancer. Three rounds of nested PCR, following a modified ARM-PCR protocol, produced the TCRbeta library. TCRdb fed the multiplex PCR reads into MiXCR, producing one record per CDR3 protein. The sample includes roughly 120,000 distinct CDR3 sequences, roughly two thirds of them seen just once. This sample's RNA came from whole unsorted tissue. More than 3 cm separated this lung sample from the edge of the tumor. Sequenced material: distant non-tumor lung tissue. The receptors come from a man between 60 and 70 years old with non-small cell lung cancer.

A note on this clonotype: A junction boundary mismatches the germline segment, possibly from a read error. The chain recombines TRBV12-5 with TRBJ1-1; a weak D match, TRBD1 (6 bases). Looked up from germline, CDR1 is LGHNT and CDR2 is FRNRAP. CDR3 length: 16 residues. The CDR3 coding sequence is TGTACTAGTGGTTTGGTAATGCAGGGGCGAGGCACTGAACCTTTCTTT. The encoded protein is CTSGLVMQGRGTEPFF.

The rearrangement uses TRBV12-3 or TRBV12-4 and TRBJ1-1; maybe TRBD1 (5 bases). This CDR3 comprises 11 residues. V was pared by 6 bases and J by 6 bases, with 8 bases between. The CDR3 here is CASSRTSEAFF. CDR3 coding DNA: TGTGCCAGCAGCCGGACATCTGAAGCTTTCTTT.

The V and J genes are TRBV13 and TRBJ1-6; TRBD1 might be the D (5 bases). V dropped 3 bases and J dropped 11 bases, with 20 bases sitting between them. The CDR3 has 16 residues. CDR1 and CDR2 (germline): PRHDT, FYEKMQ (reference sequence). Here the CDR3 reads CASSFGARGRNPPLHF. CDR3 nucleotides: TGTGCCAGCAGCTTCGGGGCGAGGGGCCGGAATCCACCCCTCCACTTT.

This chain uses TRBV29-1 with TRBJ1-2, with 7 positions matching TRBD1. V trimming: 7 bases; J trimming: 3 bases; junction bases outside the gene matches: 8. The germline V gene encodes CDR1 SQVTM and CDR2 ANQGSEA. The length of the CDR3 is 13 residues. In DNA form, the CDR3 reads TGCAGCGCTCCCGACAGGGAGTACTATGGCTACACCTTC. This encodes CSAPDREYYGYTF. Based on the CDR3 plus reference TRBV29-1 and TRBJ1-2, the full variable domain is SAVISQKPSRDICQRGTSLTIQCQVDSQVTMMFWYRQQPGQSLTLIATANQGSEATYESGFVIDKFPISRPNLTFSTLTVSNMSPEDSSIYLCSAPDREYYGYTFGSGTRLTVV.

On this clonotype itself: This could be a read error, since a much larger clone is one nucleotide away. The chain has TRBV6-5 and TRBJ2-7; D might be TRBD1 (6 bases). CDR1 and CDR2 from the germline V gene are MNHEY and SVGAGI. This CDR3 region has 13 residues. The CDR3 sequence: CASSLYTGYGQYF. CDR3 bases: TGTGCCAGCAGTTTATATACAGGGTACGGGCAGTACTTC.

On this clonotype: A single base separates this from a much larger clone, so it may be a read error. The chain employs TRBV28 and TRBJ2-7; 8 bases are shared with TRBD1. The CDR3 runs to 14 residues. Looked up from germline, CDR1 is MDHEN and CDR2 is SYDVKM. The CDR3 sequence: CASSSRDRRHEEYF. CDR3 sequence (DNA): TGTGCCAGCAGTTCCCGGGACAGGCGACACGAGGAGTACTTC.

The chain recombines TRBV29-1 with TRBJ2-3; D unresolved. V was pared by 8 bases and J by 5 bases, with 14 bases between. CDR1 is SQVTM and CDR2 is ANQGSEA in the germline V gene. CDR3 size: 12 residues. The CDR3 loop reads CSIGPPGDTQYF. CDR3 coding DNA: TGCAGCATTGGGCCCCCCGGAGATACGCAGTATTTT.

A remark on this clonotype: This may arise from a read error, as a much more abundant clone is one base away. V usage is TRBV5-1 and J usage is TRBJ2-5; 10 nucleotides align to TRBD2. Germline assignment: CDR1 SGHRS and CDR2 YFSETQ. This CDR3 comprises 15 residues. J gave up 5 bases and V 4 bases, and 8 bases lay outside the gene matches. The DNA for the CDR3 is TGCGCCAGCAGCCCCGGACTAGCGGTCCACGAGACCCAGTACTTC. Amino acid sequence: CASSPGLAVHETQYF.

J is TRBJ2-1 and V is TRBV11-3, with TRBD2 identical over 9 bases. The germline V gene encodes CDR1 SGHNT and CDR2 YENEEA. This CDR3 contains 14 residues. Trimming took 6 bases from V and 7 from J; bases not matched to a gene: 7. The CDR3 nucleotides are TGTGCCAGCAGATCGAAAGGACTAGCGAATGAGCAGTTCTTC. It yields the protein CASRSKGLANEQFF.